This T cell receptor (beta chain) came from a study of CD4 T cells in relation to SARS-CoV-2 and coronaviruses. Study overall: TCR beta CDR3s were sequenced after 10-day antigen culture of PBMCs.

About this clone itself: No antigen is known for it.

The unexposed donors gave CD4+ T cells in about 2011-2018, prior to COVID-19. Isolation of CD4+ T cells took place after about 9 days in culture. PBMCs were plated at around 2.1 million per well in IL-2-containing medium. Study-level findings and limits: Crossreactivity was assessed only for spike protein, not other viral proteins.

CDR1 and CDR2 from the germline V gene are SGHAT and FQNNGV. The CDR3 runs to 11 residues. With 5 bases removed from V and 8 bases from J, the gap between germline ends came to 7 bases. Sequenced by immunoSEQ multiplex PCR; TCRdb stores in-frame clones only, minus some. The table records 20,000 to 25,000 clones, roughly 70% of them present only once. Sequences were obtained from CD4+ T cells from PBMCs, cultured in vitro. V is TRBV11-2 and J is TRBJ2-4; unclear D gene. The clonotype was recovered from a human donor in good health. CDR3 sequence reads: CASSRVDIQYF. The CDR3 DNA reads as TGTGCCAGCAGCCGGGTGGACATTCAGTACTTC.